These 22 T cell receptor beta chains were sequenced from one sample in a study of blood T cell repertoires in COVID-19. Assay used: immunoSEQ multiplex PCR; TCRdb lists only in-frame clones, some missing. Seen here are about 140,000 clones, 82% observed once, and the top ten hold approximately 4.1%. Sequencing input: peripheral blood. The receptors originated from an elderly woman with acute or convalescent COVID-19.

As for this clone: This sample also contains other DNA sequences that code for the same CDR3. V and J are TRBV19 and TRBJ2-1; D is possibly TRBD2 (6 bases). Germline loops: CDR1 LNHDA, CDR2 SQIVND (reference sequence). This CDR3 is 14 amino acids long. Trimming pared 3 bases from V and 4 bases from J, leaving 10 bases between. This CDR3 reads CASSIPGRYNEQFF. CDR3 sequence (DNA): TGTGCCAGTAGTATCCCCGGGAGATACAATGAGCAGTTCTTC.

The chain carries TRBV5-1 and TRBJ1-2; 10 bases map to TRBD1. V shed 6 bases, J shed 6 bases, and the junction held 11 bases outside the gene matches. Germline values: CDR1 SGHRS, CDR2 YFSETQ. The length of the CDR3 is 15 residues. The CDR3 DNA sequence: TGCGCCAGCACCCTTGGACAGGGGGAGGTCGATGGCTACACCTTC. It codes for CASTLGQGEVDGYTF.

This sequence joins TRBV2 and TRBJ2-5; TRBD1 agrees at 9 bases. Looked up from germline, CDR1 is SNHLY and CDR2 is FYNNEI. CDR3 length: 12 residues. V trimming: 11 bases; J trimming: 3 bases; junction bases outside the gene matches: 4. CDR3 protein: CAGRDREETQYF. The CDR3 DNA follows: TGTGCCGGTAGGGACAGGGAAGAGACCCAGTACTTC.

The chain recombines TRBV7-9 with TRBJ1-2, with TRBD1 matching over 10 bases. Germline V lookup: CDR1 SEHNR, CDR2 FQNEAQ (reference sequence). J lost 7 bases, V lost 5 bases, and 13 bases had no gene match. CDR3 size: 16 residues. The CDR3 nucleotides are TGTGCCAGCAGCAAAGGACAGGGGGAAGACTTTTTTGGCTACACCTTC. Amino acid sequence: CASSKGQGEDFFGYTF. The full variable domain, its missing parts supplied by reference TRBV7-9 and TRBJ1-2, is DTGVSQNPRHKITKRGQNVTFRCDPISEHNRLYWYRQTLGQGPEFLTYFQNEAQLEKSRLLSDRFSAERPKGSFSTLEIQRTEQGDSAMYLCASSKGQGEDFFGYTFGSGTRLTVV.

The chain carries TRBV7-9 and TRBJ2-5, with 7 nucleotides matching TRBD2. The CDR3 is 13 amino acids. The germline V gene encodes CDR1 SEHNR and CDR2 FQNEAQ (reference sequence). With 11 bases clipped from V and 5 bases from J, the junction kept 11 bases outside the gene matches. Here the CDR3 DNA reads TGTGCCGTAGAGGCGGGAGCTGGCGAGACCCAGTACTTC. This encodes CAVEAGAGETQYF.

This clone was found a few times. This chain connects TRBV4-2 to TRBJ2-2; a possible D gene is TRBD1 (5 bases). There are 14 residues in the CDR3. With 3 bases removed from V and 5 bases from J, the gap between germline ends came to 10 bases. Germline CDR1 LGHNA, CDR2 YNFKEQ. The CDR3 DNA reads TGTGCCAGCAGCCACCAGGGTAGTACCGGGGAGCTGTTTTTT. This encodes CASSHQGSTGELFF.

The V and J genes are TRBV28 and TRBJ2-7, with a possible D match to TRBD1 (5 bases). Germline CDR1 MDHEN, CDR2 SYDVKM. V lost 3 bases to trimming and J lost 3 bases, with 21 bases between them. The CDR3 runs to 17 residues. CDR3 sequence: CASSLFPYTGAHYEQYF. The CDR3 DNA is TGTGCCAGCAGTTTGTTCCCCTACACAGGTGCCCACTACGAGCAGTACTTC.

The V gene is TRBV28, the J gene TRBJ2-5, with 14 positions matching TRBD2. The CDR3 is 18 residues long. Trimming removed 3 bases from V and 3 bases from J; junction bases left unmatched: 9. The germline gives CDR1 MDHEN, CDR2 SYDVKM. As DNA, the CDR3 is TGTGCCAGCAGTTTTGGAGAGTCGGGACTAGCGGGAGAAGAGACCCAGTACTTC. Its translation: CASSFGESGLAGEETQYF.

This clone was detected once. The V gene is TRBV5-4, the J gene TRBJ1-2; 7 bases are a match to TRBD1. Per the germline V gene, CDR1 is SGHNT and CDR2 is YYREEE (reference sequence). The CDR3 is 14 residues long. With 3 bases clipped from V and 5 bases from J, the junction kept 7 bases outside the gene matches. Written as DNA, the CDR3 is TGTGCCAGCAGCTCCCCGACAGGGTTTTATGGCTACACCTTC. Translation: CASSSPTGFYGYTF.

This chain connects TRBV5-6 to TRBJ2-5; 8 bases fit TRBD2. The CDR3 covers 16 residues. Germline assignment: CDR1 SGHDT and CDR2 YYEEEE. Losses at the gene ends were 1 base for V and 4 bases for J; bases not matched to a gene: 9. Here the CDR3 DNA reads TGTGCCAGCAGCTTGCTTGGTAGCGGGGTGGGAGAGACCCAGTACTTC. This encodes CASSLLGSGVGETQYF.

The gene calls are TRBV5-5 and TRBJ2-5; 8 bases are shared with TRBD1. J was trimmed by 2 bases and V by 4 bases; bases with no gene match: 4. CDR3 length equals 14 residues. Germline CDR1 is SGHKS and CDR2 is YYEKEE (reference sequence). CDR3 in amino acids: CASSRTGLQETQYF. The CDR3 bases are TGTGCCAGCAGCCGGACAGGGCTGCAAGAGACCCAGTACTTC. Full variable domain (outside the CDR3, taken from reference TRBV5-5 and TRBJ2-5): DAGVTQSPTHLIKTRGQQVTLRCSPISGHKSVSWYQQVLGQGPQFIFQYYEKEERGRGNFPDRFSARQFPNYSSELNVNALLLGDSALYLCASSRTGLQETQYFGPGTRLLVL.

The V call is TRBV6-2 or TRBV6-3, the J call TRBJ2-7, with 8 bases lining up with TRBD2. V was clipped by 4 bases and J by 0 bases; unmatched bases: 8. The CDR3 is 16 amino acids. The germline CDR1 and CDR2 sequences are MNHEY and SVGEGT. Here the CDR3 DNA reads TGTGCCAGCAGTTGGCGACTAGCGTCCAGCTCCTACGAGCAGTACTTC. It specifies CASSWRLASSSYEQYF.

CDR3 nucleotide sequence: TGCGCCAGCAGCCTAGGACTAGCGGGAGGGGTGCGGGAGACCCAGTACTTC. Translating it yields CASSLGLAGGVRETQYF. The V gene is TRBV5-1, the J gene TRBJ2-5; 15 bases align to TRBD2. Trimming cost V 4 bases and J 5 bases; bases outside gene matches: 9. The CDR3 runs 17 residues. Looked up from germline, CDR1 is SGHRS and CDR2 is YFSETQ.

The V call is TRBV5-1, the J call TRBJ2-5, with a possible D match to TRBD2 (7 bases). V lost 2 bases and J 5 bases, leaving 19 bases between the germline ends. CDR3 length: 16 amino acids. Germline assignment: CDR1 SGHRS and CDR2 YFSETQ. The CDR3 DNA reads as TGCGCCAGCAGCTTTAACGCGGGGGCCGCGGGGGAGACCCAGTACTTC. Translated: CASSFNAGAAGETQYF.

The V call is TRBV3-1 (or the pseudogene TRBV3-2), the J call TRBJ2-1, with a tentative D call TRBD2 (5 bases). Trimming removed 0 bases at V and 8 bases at J, with 17 bases between. Germline CDR1 is LGHDT and CDR2 is YNNKEL (reference sequence). CDR3 length: 16 amino acids. The CDR3 loop is CASSQDTEAQFDEQFF. The CDR3 nucleotides read TGTGCCAGCAGCCAAGATACGGAGGCGCAGTTCGATGAGCAGTTCTTC.

CDR3 bases: TGTGCCACCAGCAGAGGGGACCCTTTGGGGCTAGCGGACAGCACAGATACGCAGTATTTT. It translates to CATSRGDPLGLADSTDTQYF. The V gene is TRBV15, the J gene TRBJ2-3, with 7 bases identical to TRBD2. Germline V gives CDR1 LNHNV, CDR2 YYDKDF (reference sequence). This CDR3 spans 20 amino acids. After removal of 1 base from V and 0 bases from J, the junction contained 16 bases not matched to a gene.

The genes are TRBV11-2 and TRBJ1-1; tentatively, D is TRBD1 (6 bases). Germline assignment: CDR1 SGHAT and CDR2 FQNNGV. This CDR3 contains 14 residues. V dropped 5 bases and J dropped 7 bases, with 17 bases sitting between them. CDR3 coding DNA: TGTGCCAGCAGCAAAATCAGGGGCAGATATGAAGCTTTCTTT. Translating gives CASSKIRGRYEAFF. The full variable domain, its missing parts supplied by reference TRBV11-2 and TRBJ1-1, is EAGVAQSPRYKIIEKRQSVAFWCNPISGHATLYWYQQILGQGPKLLIQFQNNGVVDDSQLPKDRFSAERLKGVDSTLKIQPAKLEDSAVYLCASSKIRGRYEAFFGQGTRLTVV.

Here the CDR3 reads CASSPAGEGWTEAFF. CDR3 nucleotides: TGTGCCAGCTCACCGGCCGGGGAGGGTTGGACTGAAGCTTTCTTT. The gene calls are TRBV18 and TRBJ1-1; no reliable D call. Trimming shortened V by 3 bases and J by 5 bases, and 16 bases separated the two germline ends. Germline CDR1 and CDR2: KGHSH and LQKENI. This CDR3 spans 15 amino acids.

The V call is TRBV18, the J call TRBJ2-7; 11 bases line up with TRBD2. Germline CDR1 KGHSH, CDR2 LQKENI. The V and J ends lost 0 bases and 6 bases, in that order; junction bases with no gene match: 1. This CDR3 region has 14 residues. Here the CDR3 DNA reads TGTGCCAGCTCACCACCACTAGCGGGAGCCGAGCAGTACTTC. The encoded protein is CASSPPLAGAEQYF.

The chain carries TRBV6-2 or TRBV6-3 and TRBJ1-2, with D unresolved. The germline V and J ends were trimmed by 2 bases and 7 bases, with 11 bases remaining between them. This CDR3 region has 13 residues. Germline lookup yields CDR1 MNHEY and CDR2 SVGEGT. For the CDR3, the DNA is TGTGCCAGCAGTTACGGGCCAGTGGGTGGCTACACCTTC. This sequence encodes CASSYGPVGGYTF.

The rearrangement links TRBV7-8 to TRBJ2-4; D gene ambiguous. The CDR3 consists of 13 residues. From germline, CDR1 is SGHVS and CDR2 FQNEAQ. V was pared by 5 bases and J by 2 bases, with 7 bases between. CDR3 residues: CASSPTPKNIQYF. Here the CDR3 DNA reads TGTGCCAGCAGCCCCACTCCCAAAAACATTCAGTACTTC.

The rearrangement links TRBV5-6 to TRBJ1-2; D is ambiguous. Between the trimmed V and J ends, which lost 1 base and 2 bases, there was a span of 6 bases. Germline-derived CDR1 and CDR2 are SGHDT and YYEEEE. CDR3 size: 13 residues. CDR3 bases: TGTGCCAGCAGCTTGCCATTCAACTATGGCTACACCTTC. Amino acids: CASSLPFNYGYTF.